These T cell receptor beta chains were read from a single sample in a study of control samples from healthy donors and cancer patients. Using immunoSEQ multiplex PCR, the repertoire was profiled, and TCRdb retains in-frame clones only, with some absent. Of about 83,000 clones listed, roughly 91% are singletons. Sequenced input: blood. These receptors all come from a man aged 50-60 years in good health. Both conserved end residues are part of each CDR3. The D gene is left open where the match is weak. The size field is filled for only some rows; it gives once, few, many or a size class.

j_gene	v_gene	d_gene	abundance	CDR3aa	CDR3nt
TRBJ2-3	TRBV7-2	NA	NA	CASTLTAGTAVDTQYF	TGTGCCAGCACTTTAACAGCGGGTACTGCCGTTGATACGCAGTATTTT
TRBJ2-5	TRBV5-1	TRBD1	NA	CASSQGQGRETQYF	TGCGCCAGCAGCCAGGGACAGGGACGAGAGACCCAGTACTTC
TRBJ2-7	TRBV14	TRBD1	once	CASSKRQGGASYEQYF	TGTGCCAGCAGCAAGCGACAGGGGGGAGCTTCCTACGAGCAGTACTTC
TRBJ2-3	TRBV9	TRBD2	NA	CASSDGGGFSDTQYF	TGTGCCAGCAGCGATGGCGGGGGGTTCTCAGATACGCAGTATTTT
TRBJ1-5	TRBV5-1	NA	NA	CASSLQGYLNQPQHF	TGCGCCAGCAGCCTGCAGGGTTACCTCAATCAGCCCCAGCATTTT
TRBJ1-5	TRBV7-8	NA	NA	CASSESAARSNQPQHF	TGTGCCAGCAGCGAGAGTGCCGCTAGGAGCAATCAGCCCCAGCATTTT
TRBJ1-2	TRBV25-1	TRBD1	NA	CASSRGTAYGYTF	TGTGCCAGCAGTCGAGGGACAGCATATGGCTACACCTTC
TRBJ2-7	TRBV3-1/TRBV3-2	TRBD1	NA	CASSQGTGGRVQYF	TGTGCCAGCAGCCAAGGGACAGGGGGAAGGGTGCAGTACTTC
TRBJ2-2	TRBV30	NA	NA	CAWSNTGELFF	TGTGCCTGGAGTAACACCGGGGAGCTGTTTTTT
TRBJ1-1	TRBV9	NA	NA	CASSVGMNTEAFF	TGTGCCAGCAGCGTAGGAATGAACACTGAAGCTTTCTTT
TRBJ1-1	TRBV30	NA	NA	CAWIATANTEAFF	TGTGCCTGGATAGCTACGGCTAACACTGAAGCTTTCTTT
TRBJ1-2	TRBV12-5	NA	NA	CASGLGYGYTF	TGTGCTAGTGGTTTGGGCTATGGCTACACCTTC
TRBJ1-1	TRBV14	NA	NA	CASSPRGAQGSAFF	TGTGCCAGCAGCCCGAGGGGGGCACAGGGTAGTGCTTTCTTT
TRBJ2-7	TRBV2	NA	NA	CASTRFRDSYEQYF	TGTGCCAGCACCAGGTTCAGGGACTCCTACGAGCAGTACTTC
TRBJ1-1	TRBV24-1	NA	NA	CATSVRENTEAFF	TGTGCCACCAGCGTGAGGGAGAACACTGAAGCTTTCTTT
TRBJ1-1	TRBV5-1	NA	NA	CASSTTGTNTEAFF	TGCGCCAGCAGCACCACAGGGACGAACACTGAAGCTTTCTTT
TRBJ1-1	TRBV11-2	NA	NA	CASSLDLGQNKAFF	TGTGCCAGCAGCTTAGATCTCGGCCAGAACAAAGCTTTCTTT
TRBJ1-1	TRBV5-1	NA	NA	CASSLVAGDTEAFF	TGCGCCAGCAGCTTGGTGGCAGGGGACACTGAAGCTTTCTTT
TRBJ2-7	TRBV2	TRBD1	NA	CASRAPLDRGYEQYF	TGTGCCAGCAGGGCCCCTTTGGACAGGGGGTACGAGCAGTACTTC
TRBJ2-7	TRBV9	TRBD1	NA	CASSVGDSYEQYF	TGTGCCAGCAGCGTAGGGGACAGCTACGAGCAGTACTTC
TRBJ2-7	TRBV10-3	NA	NA	CAISVGPTTAYEQYF	TGTGCCATCAGTGTGGGACCCACAACGGCTTACGAGCAGTACTTC
TRBJ2-3	TRBV5-6	NA	few	CASSPPGSQGTQYF	TGTGCCAGCAGCCCCCCAGGATCGCAGGGTACGCAGTATTTT